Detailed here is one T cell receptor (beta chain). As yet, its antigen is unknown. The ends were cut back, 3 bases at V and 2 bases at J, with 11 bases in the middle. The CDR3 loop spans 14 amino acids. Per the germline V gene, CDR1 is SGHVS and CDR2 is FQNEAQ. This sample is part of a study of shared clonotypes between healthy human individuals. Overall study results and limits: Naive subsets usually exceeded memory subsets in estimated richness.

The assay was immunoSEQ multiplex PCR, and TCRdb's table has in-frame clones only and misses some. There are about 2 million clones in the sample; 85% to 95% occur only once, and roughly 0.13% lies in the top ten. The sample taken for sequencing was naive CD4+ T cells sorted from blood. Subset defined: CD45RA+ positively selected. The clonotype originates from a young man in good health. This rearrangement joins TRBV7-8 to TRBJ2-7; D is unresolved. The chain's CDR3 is CASSFTIAPYEQYF. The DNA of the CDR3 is TGTGCCAGCAGCTTCACAATAGCCCCCTACGAGCAGTACTTC. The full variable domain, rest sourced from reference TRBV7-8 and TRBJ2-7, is GAGVSQSPRYKVAKRGQDVALRCDPISGHVSLFWYQQALGQGPEFLTYFQNEAQLDKSGLPSDRFFAERPEGSVSTLKIQRTQQEDSAVYLCASSFTIAPYEQYFGPGTRLTVT.